The following is a T cell receptor (beta chain) sequence with its context. The antigen remains unidentified. According to the study, genomic DNA was the template for TCR beta VDJ and CDR3 profiling. TCRdb itself ran the reads through MiXCR, one entry per CDR3 protein. The sample includes around 210,000 distinct CDR3 sequences, less than 75% of them seen just once. CD8+CD57+ cell expansion had been shown by flow cytometry in patients chosen for sequencing. Blood samples were obtained from patients who had received no prior therapy. This record belongs to a study of CD8+CD57+ T cells in acquired aplastic anemia. Study-wide background: Sorting CD4+ and CD8+ cells gave DNA averaging about 3.2 ug. General observations from the study: Shared by patients and controls, twenty-nine CD8+ CDR3s were abundant in patients.

This CDR3 comprises 17 residues. Germline CDR1 and CDR2: SGHVS and FNYEAQ. Unmatched junction bases numbered 13, after V lost 4 bases and J lost 7 bases. V gene TRBV7-6 combines with J gene TRBJ1-2; the match to TRBD1 covers 12 bases. This receptor was identified in a human donor with aplastic anemia. Sequencing used sorted CD4+, CD8+, or CD8+CD57+ T cells (not recorded which) from PBMCs. The CDR3 reads CASSSKQGQGAVGGYTF. For the CDR3, the DNA is TGTGCCAGCAGCTCTAAACAGGGACAGGGGGCGGTCGGTGGCTACACCTTC.